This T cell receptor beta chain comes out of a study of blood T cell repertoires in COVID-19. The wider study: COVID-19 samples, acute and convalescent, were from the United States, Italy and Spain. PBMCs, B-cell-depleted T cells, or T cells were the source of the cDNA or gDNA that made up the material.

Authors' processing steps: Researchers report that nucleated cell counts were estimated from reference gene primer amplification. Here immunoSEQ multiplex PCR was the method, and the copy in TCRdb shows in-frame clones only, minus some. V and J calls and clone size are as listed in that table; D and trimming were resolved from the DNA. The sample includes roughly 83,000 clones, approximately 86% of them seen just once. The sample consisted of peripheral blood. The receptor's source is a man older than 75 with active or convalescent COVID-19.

This chain's CDR3 is CASSPGAGFNEQFF. CDR3 sequence (DNA): TGTGCCAGCTCACCGGGCGCGGGATTCAATGAGCAGTTCTTC. The V and J genes are TRBV18 and TRBJ2-1; maybe TRBD2 (6 bases). This CDR3 is built from 14 residues. From germline, CDR1 is KGHSH and CDR2 LQKENI. V shed 3 bases and J shed 6 bases, with 12 bases lying between them.